These T cell receptor beta chains were read from a single sample in a study of patients and donors after allogeneic stem cell transplantation. One entry per CDR3 protein, called by TCRdb with MiXCR from the RT-PCR reads. The data hold roughly 940,000 distinct CDR3 sequences, with roughly 17% observed a single time. Sequencing was done on a sample of blood, either unsorted or a sorted T cell fraction (not recorded which). These receptors were obtained from a human donor who was either an allogeneic HSCT recipient or a stem cell or donor lymphocyte infusion donor (not recorded which). It is not recorded whose cells these are; they may come from a transplant donor. Both conserved end residues are part of each CDR3. D genes are given only for firm matches. Expanded clones are given a class, and other clones once, few, many or no size at all.

CASSLNWGTKNIQYF,TGTGCCAGCAGCTTAAACTGGGGTACCAAAAACATTCAGTACTTC,-,-,TRBJ2-4,TRBV7-2
CASSAQPGADTQYF,TGTGCCAGCAGCGCTCAACCGGGGGCAGATACGCAGTATTTT,-,-,TRBJ2-3,TRBV7-2
CASREDATLNEQFF,TGCGCCAGCAGGGAGGACGCCACCCTTAATGAGCAGTTCTTC,-,many,TRBJ2-1,TRBV4-1
CASSQDSSGVLSFRETQYF,TGCGCCAGCAGCCAAGACAGCTCAGGGGTATTGTCCTTTCGAGAGACCCAGTACTTC,-,few,TRBJ2-5,TRBV4-1
CASSLSTESAYGYTF,TGTGCCAGCAGTTTATCGACAGAATCAGCTTATGGCTACACCTTC,-,-,TRBJ1-2,TRBV27
CAIREGHEQYF,TGTGCCATCCGGGAGGGGCACGAGCAGTACTTC,TRBD2,-,TRBJ2-7,TRBV10-3
CASSLVGGVRETQYF,TGCGCCAGCAGCTTGGTTGGGGGAGTCAGGGAGACCCAGTACTTC,-,-,TRBJ2-5,TRBV5-1
CASSQVGRRDSPLHF,TGCGCCAGCAGCCAAGTGGGGCGCCGGGATTCACCCCTCCACTTT,-,few,TRBJ1-6,TRBV4-1
CASTPGANTEAFF,TGTGCCAGCACACCGGGGGCGAACACTGAAGCTTTCTTT,-,-,TRBJ1-1,TRBV12-3/TRBV12-4
CASSFRVRRETQYF,TGTGCCAGCAGTTTCAGGGTTCGCCGAGAGACCCAGTACTTC,-,few,TRBJ2-5,TRBV12-3/TRBV12-4
CSAPRVLGGDEQFF,TGCAGTGCTCCAAGGGTCCTGGGTGGCGATGAGCAGTTCTTC,-,few,TRBJ2-1,TRBV20-1
CATSRDLDGGLGYTF,TGTGCCACCAGCAGAGATTTGGACGGAGGGCTTGGCTACACCTTC,-,few,TRBJ1-2,TRBV15
CASSSSTGAGTGELFF,TGTGCCAGCAGTTCTTCAACAGGGGCGGGAACCGGGGAGCTGTTTTTT,-,few,TRBJ2-2,TRBV6-5
CATSRDRGGADTQYF,TGTGCCACCAGCAGAGATCGGGGAGGTGCAGATACGCAGTATTTT,-,-,TRBJ2-3,TRBV15
CASSSDRGRVNEQFF,TGCGCCAGCAGCTCCGACAGGGGGCGAGTCAATGAGCAGTTCTTC,TRBD1,few,TRBJ2-1,TRBV5-1
CASSSPNSYNEQFF,TGTGCCAGCAGCTCCCCCAACTCCTACAATGAGCAGTTCTTC,-,-,TRBJ2-1,TRBV11-3
CASSETPTSVGADTQYF,TGTGCCAGCAGTGAAACCCCGACTAGCGTTGGGGCAGATACGCAGTATTTT,TRBD2,few,TRBJ2-3,TRBV6-1
CASSADTDTQYF,TGTGCCAGCAGCGCAGACACAGATACGCAGTATTTT,-,many,TRBJ2-3,TRBV7-9
CASSRNGGRGYTF,TGTGCCAGCAGTAGGAACGGGGGGCGAGGCTACACCTTC,-,-,TRBJ1-2,TRBV12-3/TRBV12-4
CSAGPFPSTDTQYF,TGCAGTGCGGGACCCTTCCCTAGCACAGATACGCAGTATTTT,-,-,TRBJ2-3,TRBV20-1
CASSRQPGVPGELFF,TGTGCCAGCAGCCGCCAACCAGGGGTACCCGGGGAGCTGTTTTTT,-,-,TRBJ2-2,TRBV4-2
CASSPNRGAYNEQFF,TGTGCCAGCAGCCCCAACAGGGGGGCCTACAATGAGCAGTTCTTC,TRBD1,many,TRBJ2-1,TRBV3-1
CASSLAGRGSRINIQYF,TGTGCCAGCAGTTTAGCAGGGAGGGGTAGCAGAATAAACATTCAGTACTTC,TRBD2,few,TRBJ2-4,TRBV12-3/TRBV12-4
CAISEQAISNEKLFF,TGTGCCATCAGTGAACAGGCAATATCGAATGAAAAACTGTTTTTT,-,-,TRBJ1-4,TRBV10-3
CASSDTRTVDTQYF,TGTGCCAGCAGTGACACCCGGACCGTGGATACGCAGTATTTT,-,-,TRBJ2-3,TRBV12-3/TRBV12-4
CSVVALAGSSAEQYF,TGCAGCGTCGTAGCTCTAGCGGGAAGTTCCGCCGAGCAGTACTTC,TRBD2,-,TRBJ2-7,TRBV29-1
CAISDPAVQETQYF,TGTGCCATCAGCGACCCGGCTGTCCAAGAGACCCAGTACTTC,-,-,TRBJ2-5,TRBV10-3
CASSQGTVGGPYEQYF,TGCGCCAGCAGCCAAGGGACGGTAGGGGGACCCTACGAGCAGTACTTC,-,few,TRBJ2-7,TRBV4-1
CASHDRGGELFF,TGTGCCAGCCACGACAGGGGAGGGGAGCTGTTTTTT,TRBD1,once,TRBJ2-2,TRBV11-3
CASSLRQGRTEAFF,TGTGCCAGCAGCTTACGACAGGGGAGGACTGAAGCTTTCTTT,TRBD1,many,TRBJ1-1,TRBV7-9
CASSLSSNPNTGELFF,TGCGCCAGCAGCTTGTCTAGCAACCCGAACACCGGGGAGCTGTTTTTT,-,few,TRBJ2-2,TRBV5-1
CASSFSDRTYYEQYF,TGTGCCAGCAGCTTTTCCGACCGTACCTACTACGAGCAGTACTTC,-,few,TRBJ2-7,TRBV5-5
CAISDGTTDEQYF,TGTGCCATCAGTGACGGGACTACCGACGAGCAGTACTTC,TRBD2,-,TRBJ2-7,TRBV10-3
CASSPSAGFEQYF,TGTGCCAGCAGTCCTTCGGCTGGGTTCGAGCAGTACTTC,-,-,TRBJ2-7,TRBV6-6
CSASWLAGAMETQYF,TGCAGTGCTAGTTGGCTAGCGGGAGCGATGGAGACCCAGTACTTC,TRBD2,few,TRBJ2-5,TRBV20-1
CASSYRQGSDTF,TGTGCCAGCAGTTACCGCCAGGGGAGCGACACCTTC,-,few,TRBJ1-2,TRBV6-2/TRBV6-3
CASSWGLAGGSNEQFF,TGCGCCAGCAGCTGGGGACTAGCGGGAGGTTCCAATGAGCAGTTCTTC,TRBD2,-,TRBJ2-1,TRBV5-1
CASSRDYEAFF,TGTGCCAGCAGCCGGGACTATGAAGCTTTCTTT,-,-,TRBJ1-1,TRBV7-2
CASSPLSGLGNQETQYF,TGCGCCAGCAGCCCCCTATCCGGACTAGGAAATCAAGAGACCCAGTACTTC,TRBD2,-,TRBJ2-5,TRBV5-1
CAWSQGVLSIQYF,TGTGCCTGGAGTCAGGGGGTATTGAGCATTCAGTACTTC,TRBD1,few,TRBJ2-4,TRBV30
CSARAHLWGYEQYF,TGCAGTGCTAGAGCACACCTCTGGGGGTACGAGCAGTACTTC,-,many,TRBJ2-7,TRBV20-1
CASSSQGRALNTEAFF,TGTGCCAGCAGTTCCCAAGGGAGGGCCCTGAACACTGAAGCTTTCTTT,-,-,TRBJ1-1,TRBV12-3/TRBV12-4
CASRLTSGSSETQYF,TGTGCCAGCAGGCTCACTAGCGGGAGTTCGGAGACCCAGTACTTC,TRBD2,-,TRBJ2-5,TRBV6-1
CASSLVPTSPDTQYF,TGCGCCAGCAGCTTAGTCCCTACTTCCCCAGATACGCAGTATTTT,-,-,TRBJ2-3,TRBV5-1
CAWSVGKNGNQPQHF,TGTGCCTGGAGTGTAGGTAAAAATGGCAATCAGCCCCAGCATTTT,-,few,TRBJ1-5,TRBV30
CASRKTSGGNTDTQYF,TGCGCCAGCAGAAAAACTAGCGGGGGGAACACAGATACGCAGTATTTT,TRBD2,-,TRBJ2-3,TRBV5-1
CSVEDLEGAQYEQYF,TGCAGCGTTGAAGATCTCGAGGGGGCTCAGTACGAGCAGTACTTC,TRBD1,-,TRBJ2-7,TRBV29-1
CASSPQLGDEQFF,TGTGCCAGCAGCCCACAGCTAGGCGATGAGCAGTTCTTC,-,-,TRBJ2-1,TRBV7-2
CASSAGQGATDTQYF,TGTGCCAGCAGCGCCGGGCAGGGGGCAACAGATACGCAGTATTTT,TRBD1,-,TRBJ2-3,TRBV2
CASKQDRTNTGELFF,TGTGCCAGCAAACAGGACAGGACGAACACCGGGGAGCTGTTTTTT,TRBD1,many,TRBJ2-2,TRBV12-3/TRBV12-4
CATSDSGRRYGYTF,TGTGCCACCAGTGATTCCGGGAGGAGGTATGGCTACACCTTC,-,-,TRBJ1-2,TRBV24-1
CASSLTSGMGLDIQYF,TGTGCCAGCAGTTTGACTAGCGGTATGGGTTTGGACATTCAGTACTTC,TRBD2,few,TRBJ2-4,TRBV12-3/TRBV12-4
CSAPQGPNQPQHF,TGCAGTGCTCCACAGGGACCCAATCAGCCCCAGCATTTT,-,-,TRBJ1-5,TRBV20-1
CASTRDGYYGYTF,TGTGCCAGCACCAGGGACGGGTACTATGGCTACACCTTC,-,-,TRBJ1-2,TRBV25-1
CSARDIAGSSYEQYF,TGCAGTGCTAGAGATATTGCGGGGTCCTCCTACGAGCAGTACTTC,-,few,TRBJ2-7,TRBV20-1
CATKDGGGITGELFF,TGTGCCACGAAAGACGGGGGAGGGATTACCGGGGAGCTGTTTTTT,TRBD2,few,TRBJ2-2,TRBV11-2
CASSLVGGQGQGYTF,TGTGCCAGCAGCTTGGTGGGGGGGCAGGGGCAAGGCTACACCTTC,-,few,TRBJ1-2,TRBV5-5